The 8 T cell receptor beta chains below come from one sample, sequenced in a study of blood T cell repertoires in COVID-19. The repertoire was sequenced with immunoSEQ multiplex PCR; TCRdb's copy has only in-frame clones and lacks some. The sample lists about 68,000 clones; roughly 90% were seen once. The specimen was peripheral blood. The receptors come from a man aged 30-40 years with acute or convalescent COVID-19.

The CDR3, as DNA: TGTGCCAGCAGCTTAGGTCCGAGACTAACCTACGAGCAGTACTTC. Its protein product is CASSLGPRLTYEQYF. The chain is built from TRBV11-2 and TRBJ2-7; tentatively, D is TRBD2 (5 bases). The CDR3 contains 15 residues. The germline gives CDR1 SGHAT, CDR2 FQNNGV. V shed 1 base and J shed 2 bases, with 12 bases lying between them.

The chain employs TRBV19 and TRBJ1-1; 7 bases align to TRBD1. The CDR3 runs to 11 residues. Germline V gene sequence: CDR1 LNHDA, CDR2 SQIVND (reference sequence). Losses at the gene ends were 6 bases for V and 11 bases for J; bases not matched to a gene: 6. In nucleotides, the CDR3 is TGTGCCAGTAGGGAGGGGGCTGGGGCTTTCTTT. Translation: CASREGAGAFF.

The genes are TRBV7-2 and TRBJ2-5; TRBD1 matches at 7 bases. CDR1 SGHTA and CDR2 FQGNSA come from the germline V gene. Trimming took 4 bases from V and 5 from J; bases not matched to a gene: 4. The CDR3 totals 13 residues. CDR3 in DNA: TGTGCCAGCAGCTCGACAGGGCGGGAGACCCAGTACTTC. Residues: CASSSTGRETQYF.

The chain combines TRBV7-9 with TRBJ1-2, with unresolved D. The germline V and J ends were trimmed by 1 base and 0 bases, with 6 bases remaining between them. Germline V gives CDR1 SEHNR, CDR2 FQNEAQ (reference sequence). This CDR3 spans 14 amino acids. DNA for the CDR3: TGTGCCAGCAGCTTAGTCTCGTCTAACTATGGCTACACCTTC. Translating it yields CASSLVSSNYGYTF.

V is TRBV6-5 and J is TRBJ2-7, with D perhaps matching TRBD1 (5 bases). The ends were cut back, 4 bases at V and 2 bases at J, with 15 bases in the middle. CDR3 size: 15 residues. Germline V CDR1 and CDR2: MNHEY, SVGAGI. CDR3 region: CASSSSTEVTYEQYF. In DNA, the CDR3 is TGTGCCAGCAGTTCCTCGACAGAAGTCACCTACGAGCAGTACTTC.

The rearrangement joins TRBV6-6 to TRBJ2-7, with D uncertain. Trimming shortened V by 6 bases and J by 2 bases, and 20 bases separated the two germline ends. Germline values: CDR1 MNHNY, CDR2 SVGAGI (reference sequence). CDR3 size: 16 residues. The CDR3 region is CASSPLVRTTPYEQYF. CDR3 bases: TGTGCCAGCAGCCCCCTGGTGCGCACTACACCCTACGAGCAGTACTTC.

CDR3 nucleotide sequence: TGTGCCTGGGGGACTAGCCTATACAATGAGCAGTTCTTC. Translated, it gives CAWGTSLYNEQFF. V gene TRBV30 combines with J gene TRBJ2-1; 9 nucleotides line up with TRBD2. The J segment lost 4 bases and the V segment lost 5 bases, leaving 3 bases of the junction unmatched. The CDR3 loop spans 13 amino acids. Germline values: CDR1 GTSNPN, CDR2 SVGIG (reference sequence).

This CDR3 reads CASSLPGGLDTQYF. In nucleotides, the CDR3 is TGTGCCAGCAGCTTACCGGGAGGTCTGGATACGCAGTATTTT. This chain links TRBV7-2 with TRBJ2-3; 7 nucleotides agree with TRBD2. After removal of 2 bases from V and 6 bases from J, the junction contained 5 bases not matched to a gene. The CDR3 sequence is 14 residues long. CDR1 SGHTA and CDR2 FQGNSA come from the germline V gene.